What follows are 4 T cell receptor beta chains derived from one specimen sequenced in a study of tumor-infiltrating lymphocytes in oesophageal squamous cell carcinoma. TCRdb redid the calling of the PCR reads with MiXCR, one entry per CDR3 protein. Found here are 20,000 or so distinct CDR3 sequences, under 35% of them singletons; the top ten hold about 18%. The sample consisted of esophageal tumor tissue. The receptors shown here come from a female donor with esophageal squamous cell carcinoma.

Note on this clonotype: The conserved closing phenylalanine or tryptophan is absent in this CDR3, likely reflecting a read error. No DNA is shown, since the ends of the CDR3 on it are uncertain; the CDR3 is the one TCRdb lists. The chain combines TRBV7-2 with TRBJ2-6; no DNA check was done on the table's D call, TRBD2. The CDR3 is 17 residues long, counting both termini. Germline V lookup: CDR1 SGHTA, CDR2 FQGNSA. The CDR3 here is CASSLRLASSYEQYFGP.

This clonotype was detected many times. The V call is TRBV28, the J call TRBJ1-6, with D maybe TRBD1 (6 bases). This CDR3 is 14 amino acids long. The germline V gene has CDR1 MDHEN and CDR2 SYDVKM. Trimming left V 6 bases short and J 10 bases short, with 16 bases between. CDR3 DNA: TGTGCCAGCAGGCGGACAGCTCAAGGATCACCCCTCCACTTT. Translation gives CASRRTAQGSPLHF.

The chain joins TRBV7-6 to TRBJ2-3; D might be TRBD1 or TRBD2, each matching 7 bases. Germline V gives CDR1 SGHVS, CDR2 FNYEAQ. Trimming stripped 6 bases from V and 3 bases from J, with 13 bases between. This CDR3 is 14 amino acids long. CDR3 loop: CASRGGTVTDTQYF. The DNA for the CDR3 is TGTGCCAGCAGGGGAGGGACAGTTACAGATACGCAGTATTTT.

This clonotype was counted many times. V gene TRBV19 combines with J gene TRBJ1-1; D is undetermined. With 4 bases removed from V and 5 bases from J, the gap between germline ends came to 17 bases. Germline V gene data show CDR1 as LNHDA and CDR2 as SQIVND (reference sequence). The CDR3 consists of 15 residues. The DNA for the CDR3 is TGTGCCAGTAGTAGCGGTCTGTTGCGCGGAACTGAAGCTTTCTTT. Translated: CASSSGLLRGTEAFF.